This T cell receptor beta chain was profiled in a study of T cell responses to AZD1222 COVID-19 vaccine. Regarding the study as a whole: Unmutated variant regions reportedly attract nearly half of all spike-specific TCRs.

TCRdb's table, derived via immunoSEQ multiplex PCR, lists solely in-frame clones and lacks some. The table has about 120,000 clones, around 88% seen once. V trimming: 5 bases; J trimming: 8 bases; junction bases outside the gene matches: 10. Germline V lookup: CDR1 SGHAT, CDR2 FQNNGV. The CDR3 contains 14 residues. Remarks on this clone: Antigen specificity is unknown.

This TCR was sampled from an adult in good health. The V and J genes are TRBV11-2 and TRBJ1-2; 8 bases line up with TRBD1. The source was peripheral blood, collected on day 0 of AZD1222 vaccination. CDR3 sequence: CASSKLQGGKGYTF. DNA of the CDR3: TGTGCCAGCAGCAAACTACAGGGGGGAAAAGGCTACACCTTC.